This passage covers 32 T cell receptor beta chains from one sample sequenced in a study of CD8 T cells in Susac syndrome. Random hexamers primed reverse transcription of about 0.5 to 1 ug RNA. TCRdb ran MiXCR on the immunoSEQ multiplex PCR reads and lists one entry per CDR3 protein. The sample yields 70,000 or so distinct CDR3 sequences, roughly 95% seen once. The sample was CD8+ T cells from PBMCs. The origin of the receptors is a human donor with multiple sclerosis.

This clonotype was counted a single time. The V gene is TRBV9, the J gene TRBJ2-7, with TRBD2 identical over 8 bases. Trimming took 0 bases from V and 3 from J; bases not matched to a gene: 5. Germline assignment: CDR1 SGDLS and CDR2 YYNGEE. CDR3 length: 15 residues. The CDR3 region has the DNA TGTGCCAGCAGCGTAGAAAGCGGGAGCTTCTACGAGCAGTACTTC. Its protein is CASSVESGSFYEQYF. Filled out from reference TRBV9 and TRBJ2-7, the complete variable domain reads DSGVTQTPKHLITATGQRVTLRCSPRSGDLSVYWYQQSLDQGLQFLIQYYNGEERAKGNILERFSAQQFPDLHSELNLSSLELGDSALYFCASSVESGSFYEQYFGPGTRLTVT.

The V call is TRBV3-1, the J call TRBJ1-1; TRBD1 matches at 8 bases. Germline V gives CDR1 LGHDT, CDR2 YNNKEL (reference sequence). The CDR3 is 15 residues long. Germline trimming cut 2 bases from V and 8 bases from J; bases unmatched to any gene: 10. This CDR3 is CASSQTYRGGPEAFF. The CDR3 DNA reads as TGTGCCAGCAGCCAAACCTACAGGGGGGGACCCGAAGCTTTCTTT.

This rearrangement joins TRBV5-4 to TRBJ2-4, with 9 bases that match TRBD1. V lost 7 bases to trimming and J lost 7 bases; unmatched junction nucleotides: 3. In germline, CDR1 is SGHNT, CDR2 YYREEE (reference sequence). The CDR3 loop spans 12 amino acids. The CDR3 reads CASWDRENIQYF. CDR3 bases: TGTGCCAGCTGGGACAGGGAGAACATTCAGTACTTC.

This clonotype showed up just once. This sequence joins TRBV10-3 and TRBJ2-5; no reliable D call. There are 14 residues in the CDR3. CDR1 and CDR2 from the germline V gene are ENHRY and SYGVKD. V was cut by 3 bases and J by 3 bases, with 11 bases left in between. The CDR3 nucleotides read TGTGCCATCAGTGATGGTCTGCGTGAAGAGACCCAGTACTTC. Amino acid sequence: CAISDGLREETQYF.

CDR3 nucleotides: TGTGCCAGCACAGGGGGGCTCCTCGGGATTTACAATGAGCAGTTCTTC. The encoded protein is CASTGGLLGIYNEQFF. The chain employs TRBV6-1 and TRBJ2-1, with D tentatively TRBD1 (7 bases). The CDR3 length is 16 residues. V was trimmed by 7 bases and J by 4 bases, leaving 20 bases between them. CDR1 and CDR2 (germline): MNHNS, SASEGT.

This chain joins TRBV6-5 and TRBJ2-7; possibly TRBD1 or TRBD2 for D (5 bases each). Per germline, CDR1 MNHEY and CDR2 SVGAGI. V was shortened by 5 bases and J by 4 bases, with 15 bases between the two germline ends. The CDR3 is 14 amino acids. The CDR3 region has the DNA TGTGCCAGCAGTATATCCGGGACCGATTACGAGCAGTACTTC. This encodes CASSISGTDYEQYF.

This clonotype has only one observation. The V gene is TRBV5-4, the J gene TRBJ1-3; possible D gene TRBD1, 5 bases. Germline V gives CDR1 SGHNT, CDR2 YYREEE (reference sequence). The CDR3 has 14 amino acids. V shed 4 bases and J shed 4 bases, with 12 bases lying between them. As DNA, the CDR3 is TGTGCCAGCAGCAGTGACAGCGGGGGAAACACCATATATTTT. The encoded protein is CASSSDSGGNTIYF.

V and J are TRBV7-9 and TRBJ2-1, with 9 bases matching TRBD2. The V gene's germline CDR1 is SEHNR and CDR2 FQNEAQ (reference sequence). The CDR3 length is 14 residues. J gave up 6 bases and V 3 bases, and 3 bases lay outside the gene matches. In nucleotides, the CDR3 is TGTGCCAGCAGCTTTGCGGGAGGGTTCAATGAGCAGTTCTTC. Amino acids: CASSFAGGFNEQFF.

CDR3 residues: CASSSGDIDSPLHF. CDR3 nucleotide sequence: TGTGCCAGCTCGAGCGGGGACATTGATTCACCCCTCCACTTT. This chain joins TRBV5-4 and TRBJ1-6, with a possible D match to TRBD1 (6 bases). Trimming took off 7 bases at V and 8 bases at J, with 16 bases between the two ends. Per germline, CDR1 SGHNT and CDR2 YYREEE (reference sequence). The CDR3 length is 14 residues.

V and J are TRBV7-9 and TRBJ2-3; tentative D call: TRBD2 (6 bases). V was shortened by 4 bases and J by 2 bases, with 16 bases between the two germline ends. CDR1 and CDR2 (germline): SEHNR, FQNEAQ (reference sequence). The CDR3 length is 16 residues. The CDR3 region has the DNA TGTGCCAGCAGCTCACCCGGGGGTAGGACCACAGATACGCAGTATTTT. It translates to CASSSPGGRTTDTQYF.

The rearrangement uses TRBV7-3 and TRBJ2-3; no reliable D call. This CDR3 spans 13 amino acids. Germline V gives CDR1 SGHTA, CDR2 FQGTGA. The ends were cut back, 6 bases at V and 2 bases at J, with 9 bases in the middle. The CDR3 DNA sequence: TGTGCCAGCAGACTACGGCCCACAGATACGCAGTATTTT. Protein product: CASRLRPTDTQYF.

The V and J genes are TRBV4-1 and TRBJ1-4; 7 nucleotides match TRBD1. Germline V lookup: CDR1 MGHRA, CDR2 YSYEKL. The CDR3 contains 14 residues. The ends lost 4 bases at V and 8 bases at J; junction bases unmatched: 7. CDR3 in DNA: TGCGCCAGCAGCCGCCTAGGGACAGAGGAAAAACTGTTTTTT. Translating gives CASSRLGTEEKLFF.

CDR3 nucleotide sequence: TGCGCCAGCAGCCACAGCGTAATCTACGAGCAGTACTTC. This translates into CASSHSVIYEQYF. V gene TRBV5-1 combines with J gene TRBJ2-7; D unclear. Germline assignment: CDR1 SGHRS and CDR2 YFSETQ. The CDR3 spans 13 residues. The V end lost 4 bases, the J end lost 3 bases, and 11 bases lay between the germline ends.

The rearrangement joins TRBV25-1 to TRBJ1-2; 8 nucleotides align to TRBD1. V was pared by 3 bases and J by 8 bases, with 8 bases of the junction left unmatched. Looked up from germline, CDR1 is MGHDK and CDR2 is SYGVNS. The CDR3 runs 14 residues. The CDR3 DNA sequence: TGTGCCAGCAGTGAGCGACAGGGGTCTTGGGGCTACACCTTC. This encodes CASSERQGSWGYTF.

The chain joins TRBV6-1 to TRBJ2-5; 11 bases agree with TRBD2. This CDR3 is 15 amino acids long. V was pared by 3 bases and J by 4 bases, with 4 bases of the junction left unmatched. Germline CDR1 reads MNHNS; CDR2 reads SASEGT. The CDR3 loop reads CASSDLAGGPETQYF. CDR3 in DNA: TGTGCCAGCAGTGATTTAGCGGGGGGGCCAGAGACCCAGTACTTC.

This chain joins TRBV7-9 and TRBJ2-1; TRBD2 is a possible D gene (5 bases). The V gene lost 1 base and the J gene lost 7 bases, with 11 bases spanning the gap. The CDR3 length is 14 residues. CDR1 and CDR2 (germline): SEHNR, FQNEAQ (reference sequence). The chain's CDR3 is CASSLGGSGNEQFF. CDR3 DNA: TGTGCCAGCAGCTTAGGAGGGAGCGGTAATGAGCAGTTCTTC.

The CDR3 here is CSVLYNNEQFF. The CDR3 nucleotides are TGCAGCGTTCTCTACAACAATGAGCAGTTCTTC. The V call is TRBV29-1, the J call TRBJ2-1; D is uncertain. Trimming cost V 5 bases and J 5 bases, with 7 bases left between them. Per germline, CDR1 SQVTM and CDR2 ANQGSEA. The CDR3 runs 11 residues.

The genes are TRBV7-9 and TRBJ1-2, with 10 bases fitting TRBD1. Looked up from germline, CDR1 is SEHNR and CDR2 is FQNEAQ (reference sequence). There are 14 residues in the CDR3. Germline trimming cut 4 bases from V and 2 bases from J; bases unmatched to any gene: 1. CDR3 sequence (DNA): TGTGCCAGCAGCTCGGGACAGGGGAACTATGGCTACACCTTC. It encodes CASSSGQGNYGYTF.

This clonotype showed up just once. The rearrangement links TRBV25-1 to TRBJ1-1; D remains unclear. The ends were cut back, 9 bases at V and 7 bases at J, with 15 bases in the middle. The CDR3 sequence is 12 residues long. Per germline, CDR1 MGHDK and CDR2 SYGVNS. CDR3 loop: CASRNPGFEAFF. The CDR3 DNA reads as TGTGCCAGTAGGAATCCGGGGTTTGAAGCTTTCTTT. The full variable domain, in which reference TRBV25-1 and TRBJ1-1 provide the parts outside the CDR3, is EADIYQTPRYLVIGTGKKITLECSQTMGHDKMYWYQQDPGMELHLIHYSYGVNSTEKGDLSSESTVSRIRTEHFPLTLESARPSHTSQYLCASRNPGFEAFFGQGTRLTVV.

This sequence joins TRBV9 and TRBJ2-7; unclear D gene. CDR1 is SGDLS and CDR2 is YYNGEE in the germline V gene. The CDR3 has 12 residues. Trimming cost V 4 bases and J 7 bases, with 12 bases left between them. CDR3 nucleotides: TGTGCCAGCAGCTCGCGGATCGGAGAGCAGTACTTC. Protein product: CASSSRIGEQYF.

This rearrangement joins TRBV24-1 to TRBJ2-1; D assignment may be TRBD1 or TRBD2 (5 bases each). The germline V gene encodes CDR1 KGHDR and CDR2 SFDVKD. V lost 5 bases, J lost 10 bases, and 20 bases lay in between. The CDR3 consists of 15 residues. In DNA, the CDR3 is TGTGCCACCAGTGGAAGGGGCGGAGGTGAGAGGGAGCAGTTCTTC. Protein product: CATSGRGGGEREQFF.

This chain connects TRBV7-6 to TRBJ2-5; 8 positions match TRBD2. The germline V gene has CDR1 SGHVS and CDR2 FNYEAQ. V trimming: 5 bases; J trimming: 1 base; junction bases outside the gene matches: 15. This CDR3 region has 18 residues. CDR3: CASSPHAGRGGVQETQYF. CDR3 coding DNA: TGTGCCAGCAGCCCCCACGCCGGCCGGGGGGGGGTCCAAGAGACCCAGTACTTC. The full variable domain, its missing parts supplied by reference TRBV7-6 and TRBJ2-5, is GAGVSQSPRYKVTKRGQDVALRCDPISGHVSLYWYRQALGQGPEFLTYFNYEAQQDKSGLPNDRFSAERPEGSISTLTIQRTEQRDSAMYRCASSPHAGRGGVQETQYFGPGTRLLVL.

The chain links TRBV6-5 to TRBJ2-7, with D unclear. The CDR3 is 14 residues long. Trimming removed 0 bases from V and 4 bases from J, with 10 bases in between. Germline V gives CDR1 MNHEY, CDR2 SVGAGI. CDR3: CASSYSIDKYEQYF. CDR3 coding DNA: TGTGCCAGCAGTTACTCGATTGACAAGTACGAGCAGTACTTC.

This clonotype occurred once. The chain employs TRBV28 and TRBJ1-2; 8 bases map to TRBD1. CDR1 and CDR2 from the germline V gene are MDHEN and SYDVKM. The CDR3 is 18 amino acids. V lost 4 bases and J lost 8; bases outside the gene matches: 21. Here the CDR3 reads CASSSPWADRVGSYGYTF. CDR3 sequence (DNA): TGTGCCAGCAGTTCCCCCTGGGCGGACAGGGTGGGATCTTACGGCTACACCTTC.

This clonotype was seen a single time. CDR3 nucleotides: TGCAGCGTTGTACGGGAGGGGAGGAGATTTTTT. Translating gives CSVVREGRRFF. The chain uses TRBV29-1 and TRBJ1-4; maybe TRBD1 (5 bases). The V and J ends lost 4 bases and 17 bases respectively, with 17 bases between them. Germline V CDR1 and CDR2: SQVTM, ANQGSEA. The CDR3 is made up of 11 amino acids.

This clonotype came up once. The rearrangement uses TRBV9 and TRBJ2-1, with D possibly being TRBD2 (6 bases). The CDR3 has 18 residues. Germline loops: CDR1 SGDLS, CDR2 YYNGEE. The V end was cut by 1 base, the J end by 4 bases, with 21 bases between. The CDR3, as DNA: TGTGCCAGCAGCGTATCGGGACGACGCGATAGCGGTTACAATGAGCAGTTCTTC. Residues: CASSVSGRRDSGYNEQFF. Full variable domain (rest looked up from reference TRBV9 and TRBJ2-1): DSGVTQTPKHLITATGQRVTLRCSPRSGDLSVYWYQQSLDQGLQFLIQYYNGEERAKGNILERFSAQQFPDLHSELNLSSLELGDSALYFCASSVSGRRDSGYNEQFFGPGTRLTVL.

The chain employs TRBV7-9 and TRBJ2-1, with 8 bases identical to TRBD2. V dropped 4 bases and J dropped 9; count of bases not matched to a gene: 14. Per the germline V gene, CDR1 is SEHNR and CDR2 is FQNEAQ (reference sequence). The CDR3 is 16 amino acids. CDR3 sequence: CASSSLALAGPIEQFF. As DNA, the CDR3 is TGTGCCAGCAGCTCACTCGCCTTAGCGGGACCGATTGAGCAGTTCTTC.

The chain has TRBV4-1 and TRBJ2-7; TRBD1 or TRBD2 may be the D gene (6 bases each). V dropped 3 bases and J dropped 4 bases, with 13 bases sitting between them. Per germline, CDR1 MGHRA and CDR2 YSYEKL. CDR3 length: 14 residues. The CDR3 nucleotides read TGCGCCAGCAGCCAGGAATGGGGGGCATACGAGCAGTACTTC. It specifies CASSQEWGAYEQYF.

The chain carries TRBV27 and TRBJ1-2, with no clear D. This CDR3 is built from 12 residues. The germline V and J ends were trimmed by 6 bases and 5 bases, with 10 bases remaining between them. Germline V gene lookup returns CDR1 MNHEY and CDR2 SMNVEV (reference sequence). CDR3 sequence (DNA): TGTGCCAGCAGGGGCCCACCTTATGGCTACACCTTC. It specifies CASRGPPYGYTF.

The chain has TRBV29-1 and TRBJ2-1; TRBD2 might be the D (6 bases). V gave up 4 bases and J gave up 9 bases, with 10 bases separating them. In germline, CDR1 is SQVTM, CDR2 ANQGSEA. The CDR3 is 11 residues long. CDR3 nucleotides: TGCAGCGTTGGACTGGGGGGTGAGCAGTTCTTC. It translates to CSVGLGGEQFF.

The chain joins TRBV11-2 to TRBJ2-2; D is possibly TRBD2 (7 bases). Germline CDR1 and CDR2: SGHAT and FQNNGV. CDR3 size: 14 residues. V lost 8 bases and J 0 bases, leaving 10 bases between the germline ends. CDR3 DNA: TGTGCCAGCGGAGGGGGGGCGAACACCGGGGAGCTGTTTTTT. This encodes CASGGGANTGELFF.

J is TRBJ1-3 and V is TRBV6-5; the D is unclear. Trimming removed 4 bases at V and 0 bases at J, with 4 bases between. The CDR3 is 13 amino acids. Germline assignment: CDR1 MNHEY and CDR2 SVGAGI. The DNA for the CDR3 is TGTGCCAGCAGTTTGGTCTCTGGAAACACCATATATTTT. This gives the protein CASSLVSGNTIYF.